The 26 T cell receptor beta chains below were found in one sample sequenced in a study of cytomegalovirus exposure and HLA in healthy donors. Profiling relied on immunoSEQ multiplex PCR, and the TCRdb table lists in-frame clones only, not all of them. The table has some 45,000 clones, roughly nine tenths seen once; the top ten hold roughly 5.3%. The sequencing sample was made of PBMCs. All receptors derive from a man aged 18 to 30 in good health and CMV-seronegative.

V and J are TRBV4-2 and TRBJ2-2, with 7 nucleotides matching TRBD1. V shed 0 bases and J 2 bases; nucleotides not matched to a gene: 3. This CDR3 is 16 amino acids long. Per the germline V gene, CDR1 is LGHNA and CDR2 is YNFKEQ. Written as DNA, the CDR3 is TGTGCCAGCAGCCAAGAGACAGGGCCCAACACCGGGGAGCTGTTTTTT. Translated, it gives CASSQETGPNTGELFF.

The chain has TRBV6-5 and TRBJ1-1; tentatively, D is TRBD1 (5 bases). Germline loops: CDR1 MNHEY, CDR2 SVGAGI. The CDR3 is 15 residues long. Trimming took 4 bases from V and 1 from J, leaving 13 bases between them. The CDR3 spells CASSSSGLWNTEAFF. In DNA, the CDR3 is TGTGCCAGCAGTTCGTCGGGACTCTGGAACACTGAAGCTTTCTTT.

This clone occurred once. The chain has TRBV6-6 and TRBJ2-5; no clear D gene. The CDR3 has 12 amino acids. Trimming cost V 2 bases and J 5 bases, with 6 bases left between them. Germline lookup yields CDR1 MNHNY and CDR2 SVGAGI (reference sequence). The CDR3 is CASSYTRETQYF. CDR3 DNA sequence: TGTGCCAGCAGTTACACGAGGGAGACCCAGTACTTC.

The chain combines TRBV19 with TRBJ2-1, with 9 bases matching TRBD2. With 1 base clipped from V and 7 bases from J, the junction kept 8 bases outside the gene matches. Per the germline V gene, CDR1 is LNHDA and CDR2 is SQIVND (reference sequence). There are 16 residues in the CDR3. In DNA form, the CDR3 reads TGTGCCAGTAGTATAGTAGCTAGCGGGGTCACTAATGAGCAGTTCTTC. It codes for CASSIVASGVTNEQFF.

V and J are TRBV11-2 and TRBJ2-1, with TRBD2 matching over 15 bases. Germline V gene sequence: CDR1 SGHAT, CDR2 FQNNGV. This CDR3 comprises 15 residues. V was pared by 6 bases and J by 10 bases, with 7 bases of the junction left unmatched. CDR3 bases: TGTGCCAGCAGACGGACTAGCGGGGGGGCCGGCGAGCAGTTCTTC. This gives the protein CASRRTSGGAGEQFF. Full variable domain (outside the CDR3, taken from reference TRBV11-2 and TRBJ2-1): EAGVAQSPRYKIIEKRQSVAFWCNPISGHATLYWYQQILGQGPKLLIQFQNNGVVDDSQLPKDRFSAERLKGVDSTLKIQPAKLEDSAVYLCASRRTSGGAGEQFFGPGTRLTVL.

CDR3 sequence: CASSLGSGEKLFF. The CDR3 DNA is TGTGCCAGCAGTTTAGGCTCGGGAGAAAAACTGTTTTTT. The chain uses TRBV28 and TRBJ1-4; D gene ambiguous. Germline V gives CDR1 MDHEN, CDR2 SYDVKM. This CDR3 contains 13 residues. The ends were cut back, 2 bases at V and 8 bases at J, with 9 bases in the middle.

This clone qualifies as medium-sized. V and J are TRBV6-5 and TRBJ2-5; 8 nucleotides match TRBD2. The V gene end was trimmed by 6 bases and the J gene end by 5 bases; junction bases not matched to a gene: 8. In germline, CDR1 is MNHEY, CDR2 SVGAGI. The CDR3 runs 14 residues. The CDR3, as DNA: TGTGCCAGCAGAAGGGGAAGCGGGGGCGAGACCCAGTACTTC. It specifies CASRRGSGGETQYF.

The chain combines TRBV27 with TRBJ2-7, with 8 positions matching TRBD1. In germline, CDR1 is MNHEY, CDR2 SMNVEV (reference sequence). Trimming removed 8 bases from V and 5 bases from J; junction bases left unmatched: 11. The CDR3 covers 14 residues. In DNA form, the CDR3 reads TGTGCCAGCCATGCAGGACAGGGTGGTCACGAGCAGTACTTC. Amino acids: CASHAGQGGHEQYF.

The rearrangement joins TRBV5-6 to TRBJ2-7; tentatively, D is TRBD1 (5 bases). Between the trimmed V and J ends, which lost 4 bases and 2 bases, there was a span of 19 bases. Germline CDR1 SGHDT, CDR2 YYEEEE. CDR3 length: 16 residues. The CDR3 region has the DNA TGTGCCAGCAGCCCGTTTCAGGGCCGACACCCCTACGAGCAGTACTTC. This sequence encodes CASSPFQGRHPYEQYF.

The chain has TRBV11-2 and TRBJ2-5, with D maybe TRBD2 (5 bases). The ends were cut back, 2 bases at V and 7 bases at J, with 20 bases in the middle. The germline V gene encodes CDR1 SGHAT and CDR2 FQNNGV. The CDR3 is 16 amino acids. CDR3 bases: TGTGCCAGCAGCTTATCTGCAGTGGCAGACGGAGGGACCCAGTACTTC. This encodes CASSLSAVADGGTQYF.

Comments on this clone: One end of the junction is discordant with germline, which a read error may explain. The rearrangement links TRBV7-7 to TRBJ2-5, with D possibly matching TRBD2 (6 bases). Looked up from germline, CDR1 is SSHAT and CDR2 is FNYEAQ (reference sequence). This CDR3 has 14 residues. The CDR3 is CASSLADDGKTQYF. The CDR3 DNA reads as TGTGCTAGCAGCTTAGCGGACGACGGGAAGACCCAGTACTTC. The variable domain in full, with the rest retrieved from reference TRBV7-7 and TRBJ2-5, is GAGVSQSPRYKVTKRGQDVTLRCDPISSHATLYWYQQALGQGPEFLTYFNYEAQPDKSGLPSDRFSAERPEGSISTLTIQRTEQRDSAMYRCASSLADDGKTQYFGPGTRLLVL.

The V gene is TRBV27, the J gene TRBJ2-2, with 8 positions matching TRBD2. Trimming cost V 6 bases and J 4 bases; bases outside gene matches: 4. CDR1 and CDR2 (germline): MNHEY, SMNVEV (reference sequence). The CDR3 extends over 14 amino acids. Here the CDR3 DNA reads TGTGCCAGCAGGGACGGGGGGGGCACCGGGGAGCTGTTTTTT. This sequence encodes CASRDGGGTGELFF.

The CDR3 reads CASSLGTSYEQYF. The CDR3 nucleotides read TGTGCCAGCAGTTTAGGGACTAGCTACGAGCAGTACTTC. The chain recombines TRBV27 with TRBJ2-7; the match to TRBD2 covers 8 bases. CDR3 length: 13 amino acids. Germline V gives CDR1 MNHEY, CDR2 SMNVEV (reference sequence). The V gene end was trimmed by 2 bases and the J gene end by 3 bases; junction bases not matched to a gene: 0.

The J gene is TRBJ2-3, the V gene TRBV5-8; 10 nucleotides line up with TRBD2. The CDR3 is made up of 18 amino acids. Unmatched junction bases numbered 12, after V lost 3 bases and J lost 2 bases. The germline gives CDR1 SGHTS, CDR2 YDEGEE. CDR3 region: CASSSPLAGDLYTDTQYF. For the CDR3, the DNA is TGTGCCAGCAGCTCCCCTCTAGCGGGGGACCTCTACACAGATACGCAGTATTTT.

This chain uses TRBV5-8 with TRBJ1-1, with a tentative D call TRBD1 (5 bases). CDR1 and CDR2 from the germline V gene are SGHTS and YDEGEE. The ends were cut back, 0 bases at V and 8 bases at J, with 17 bases in the middle. The CDR3 totals 15 residues. This CDR3 reads CASSLVSDSISEAFF. Written as DNA, the CDR3 is TGTGCCAGCAGCTTGGTGTCTGACAGTATATCCGAAGCTTTCTTT.

The sample holds one count of this clone. V and J are TRBV4-2 and TRBJ2-3; 14 bases agree with TRBD2. Germline V gives CDR1 LGHNA, CDR2 YNFKEQ. J gave up 2 bases and V 5 bases, and 6 bases lay outside the gene matches. The CDR3 contains 17 residues. CDR3 region: CASSVGTSGGYTDTQYF. CDR3 nucleotides: TGTGCCAGCAGCGTTGGGACTAGCGGGGGTTACACAGATACGCAGTATTTT.

This clone was found a few times. V is TRBV11-1 and J is TRBJ2-1; 10 nucleotides line up with TRBD2. Germline values: CDR1 SGHAT, CDR2 FQDESV (reference sequence). J lost 8 bases, V lost 1 base, and 8 bases had no gene match. The CDR3 loop spans 16 amino acids. Written as DNA, the CDR3 is TGTGCCAGCAGCTTAGGGGGTCTAGCGGGAGTTTATGAGCAGTTCTTC. The encoded protein is CASSLGGLAGVYEQFF.

The chain links TRBV15 to TRBJ1-2; D gene ambiguous. Deletions cut 1 base from V and 4 bases from J, with 10 bases between. Looked up from germline, CDR1 is LNHNV and CDR2 is YYDKDF (reference sequence). This CDR3 comprises 14 residues. The DNA of the CDR3 is TGTGCCACCAGCAGAGGGGAGGGAACCTATGGCTACACCTTC. It specifies CATSRGEGTYGYTF.

This CDR3 reads CATLPGLGGPDTQYF. The CDR3 bases are TGTGCCACCCTCCCGGGGCTAGGGGGCCCAGATACGCAGTATTTT. The rearrangement links TRBV19 to TRBJ2-3; 7 bases fit TRBD1. V gave up 10 bases and J gave up 4 bases; unmatched junction bases: 14. Germline V gene sequence: CDR1 LNHDA, CDR2 SQIVND (reference sequence). The CDR3 has 15 residues.

V and J are TRBV19 and TRBJ1-2, with D possibly TRBD1 on 6 matching bases. CDR3 length: 16 amino acids. Germline V CDR1 and CDR2: LNHDA, SQIVND (reference sequence). The V end lost 3 bases, the J end lost 3 bases, and 17 bases lay between the germline ends. Here the CDR3 DNA reads TGTGCCAGTAGTATCAGCCACAGGGCATATGACTATGGCTACACCTTC. Its protein product is CASSISHRAYDYGYTF.

The chain is built from TRBV5-1 and TRBJ2-1; 10 bases align to TRBD2. The CDR3 consists of 17 residues. The V gene end was trimmed by 0 bases and the J gene end by 4 bases; junction bases not matched to a gene: 7. Germline V gene lookup returns CDR1 SGHRS and CDR2 YFSETQ. The CDR3: CASSLGPTSGKYNEQFF. For the CDR3, the DNA is TGCGCCAGCAGCTTGGGTCCAACTAGCGGGAAGTACAATGAGCAGTTCTTC.

Here the CDR3 reads CASSLAGGSLSTDTQYF. Here the CDR3 DNA reads TGTGCCAGCAGCTTAGCGGGCGGGAGTCTTAGCACAGATACGCAGTATTTT. The chain links TRBV7-2 to TRBJ2-3, with TRBD2 matching over 7 bases. V dropped 0 bases and J dropped 0; count of bases not matched to a gene: 6. The CDR3 is 17 amino acids. Per germline, CDR1 SGHTA and CDR2 FQGNSA. The full variable domain, in which reference TRBV7-2 and TRBJ2-3 provide the parts outside the CDR3, is GAGVSQSPSNKVTEKGKDVELRCDPISGHTALYWYRQSLGQGLEFLIYFQGNSAPDKSGLPSDRFSAERTGGSVSTLTIQRTQQEDSAVYLCASSLAGGSLSTDTQYFGPGTRLTVL.

V is TRBV28 and J is TRBJ1-5; tentative D call: TRBD1 (5 bases). Trimming left V 3 bases short and J 5 bases short, with 8 bases between. CDR3 size: 13 residues. Germline lookup yields CDR1 MDHEN and CDR2 SYDVKM. The CDR3 region has the DNA TGTGCCAGCAGTTTGGGGGGGGATCAGCCCCAGCATTTT. This sequence encodes CASSLGGDQPQHF.

This clone was seen a handful of times. V is TRBV11-3 and J is TRBJ2-1; D is unclear. Germline V gene lookup returns CDR1 SGHNT and CDR2 YENEEA. The length of the CDR3 is 14 residues. Trimming left V 5 bases short and J 1 base short, with 9 bases between. The CDR3 bases are TGTGCCAGCAGCCCCGCAGATTCCTACAATGAGCAGTTCTTC. Translated: CASSPADSYNEQFF.

CDR3 sequence (DNA): TGTGCCAGCAGCGACGGGAGGGGGGTATCACCCCTCCACTTT. Translating it yields CASSDGRGVSPLHF. The chain combines TRBV7-9 with TRBJ1-6; tentative D call: TRBD1 (6 bases). Germline loops: CDR1 SEHNR, CDR2 FQNEAQ (reference sequence). Trimming cost V 5 bases and J 10 bases, with 15 bases left between them. This CDR3 has 14 residues. Complete variable domain (other parts from reference TRBV7-9 and TRBJ1-6): DTGVSQNPRHKITKRGQNVTFRCDPISEHNRLYWYRQTLGQGPEFLTYFQNEAQLEKSRLLSDRFSAERPKGSFSTLEIQRTEQGDSAMYLCASSDGRGVSPLHFGNGTRLTVT.

The V and J genes are TRBV7-2 and TRBJ1-2; D is possibly TRBD1 (5 bases). Germline V gene lookup returns CDR1 SGHTA and CDR2 FQGNSA. V was clipped by 1 base and J by 7 bases, with 13 bases between them. CDR3 length equals 14 residues. DNA of the CDR3: TGTGCCAGCAGCTTAGAGGGAGGGACTTCTGGCTACACCTTC. It yields the protein CASSLEGGTSGYTF.